Following are 30 T cell receptor beta chains from one sample sequenced in a study of T-cell reconstitution after alpha-beta-depleted transplantation in children. TCRbeta library preparation incorporated unique molecular identifiers. TCRdb fed the PCR reads into MiXCR, producing one record per CDR3 protein. The profile shows some 240,000 distinct CDR3 sequences, around 13% of them singletons. The source material was PBMCs from the stem cell graft donor, sampled from the stem cell graft. These TCRs come from a human donor who donated a stem cell graft to a child with acute lymphoblastic leukemia.

This chain joins TRBV20-1 and TRBJ2-7; D is unresolved. The V gene lost 1 base and the J gene lost 5 bases, with 12 bases spanning the gap. The germline gives CDR1 DFQATT, CDR2 SNEGSKA (reference sequence). The CDR3 spans 13 residues. CDR3 protein: CSARGRLRNEQYF. The CDR3, as DNA: TGCAGTGCTAGAGGCCGCCTAAGGAACGAGCAGTACTTC.

This clonotype was recorded many times. The chain uses TRBV4-3 and TRBJ2-2; D perhaps matches TRBD2 (5 bases). With 3 bases removed from V and 7 bases from J, the gap between germline ends came to 12 bases. Germline CDR1 reads LGHNA; CDR2 reads YSLEER. The CDR3 consists of 14 residues. The CDR3 spells CASSHRTPHGELFF. The DNA for the CDR3 is TGCGCCAGCAGCCACCGGACTCCCCACGGGGAGCTGTTTTTT.

This clonotype has a count of ten or more. The genes are TRBV29-1 and TRBJ2-1, with 7 bases lining up with TRBD2. CDR1 SQVTM and CDR2 ANQGSEA come from the germline V gene. Trimming at V came to 7 bases and at J to 3 bases, leaving 6 bases not matched to a gene. This CDR3 is 13 amino acids long. Here the CDR3 reads CSGGGYSYNEQFF. The CDR3 nucleotides are TGCAGCGGGGGGGGTTATAGCTACAATGAGCAGTTCTTC.

This clonotype was recorded many times. The chain couples TRBV29-1 to TRBJ2-1, with a weak D call TRBD2 (5 bases). V was clipped by 2 bases and J by 6 bases, with 11 bases between them. CDR1 SQVTM and CDR2 ANQGSEA come from the germline V gene. This CDR3 comprises 13 residues. For the CDR3, the DNA is TGCAGCGTTGAACGGGAATTATCCAATGAGCAGTTCTTC. Encoded protein: CSVERELSNEQFF.

The chain combines TRBV4-3 with TRBJ1-1; no definite D call. Germline CDR1 and CDR2: LGHNA and YSLEER. CDR3 length equals 13 residues. Trimming shortened V by 2 bases and J by 2 bases, and 6 bases separated the two germline ends. The CDR3 bases are TGCGCCAGCAGCCAATCCCAAAACACTGAAGCTTTCTTT. Translated, it gives CASSQSQNTEAFF.

This clonotype came up a few times. The V call is TRBV28, the J call TRBJ2-1; no definite D call. This CDR3 region has 10 residues. CDR1 is MDHEN and CDR2 is SYDVKM in the germline V gene. Trimming removed 7 bases at V and 12 bases at J, with 10 bases between. Here the CDR3 reads CASTQLGQFF. CDR3 in DNA: TGTGCCAGCACCCAACTGGGGCAGTTCTTC.

This clonotype was counted many times. This rearrangement joins TRBV4-2 to TRBJ1-2; unclear D gene. Germline-derived CDR1 and CDR2 are LGHNA and YNFKEQ. The CDR3 loop spans 13 amino acids. Trimming took 0 bases from V and 3 from J, leaving 5 bases between them. CDR3 amino acids: CASSQDHDYGYTF. CDR3 bases: TGTGCCAGCAGCCAAGATCACGACTATGGCTACACCTTC.

This clonotype was counted at least ten times. V gene TRBV5-6 combines with J gene TRBJ1-2, with D unclear. CDR1 is SGHDT and CDR2 is YYEEEE in the germline V gene. Between the trimmed V and J ends, which lost 5 bases and 1 base, there was a span of 12 bases. The CDR3 loop spans 14 amino acids. The CDR3, as DNA: TGTGCCAGCAGTTTTGGACCCAGTAACTATGGCTACACCTTC. Residues: CASSFGPSNYGYTF.

This clonotype was seen at least ten times. The V call is TRBV29-1, the J call TRBJ2-3; 12 nucleotides agree with TRBD2. In germline, CDR1 is SQVTM, CDR2 ANQGSEA. The CDR3 length is 15 residues. J was trimmed by 3 bases and V by 6 bases; bases with no gene match: 7. The CDR3 reads CSVLRTSGNTDTQYF. CDR3 coding DNA: TGCAGCGTATTAAGGACTAGCGGGAATACAGATACGCAGTATTTT.

This clonotype was seen repeatedly, ten times or more. J is TRBJ2-7 and V is TRBV10-3, with TRBD2 identical over 11 bases. The germline CDR1 and CDR2 sequences are ENHRY and SYGVKD. V lost 5 bases, J lost 1 base, and 1 base stayed unmatched. The CDR3 extends over 14 amino acids. CDR3 sequence: CAISTSGGSYEQYF. The CDR3 coding sequence is TGTGCCATCAGTACTAGCGGGGGTTCCTACGAGCAGTACTTC.

This clonotype has at least ten counts. The gene calls are TRBV5-1 and TRBJ2-3; 13 bases are shared with TRBD2. In germline, CDR1 is SGHRS, CDR2 YFSETQ. Losses at the gene ends were 3 bases for V and 3 bases for J; bases not matched to a gene: 4. This CDR3 region has 16 residues. The CDR3 reads CASSYPGLAGTDTQYF. The CDR3 nucleotides are TGCGCCAGCAGCTACCCGGGACTAGCGGGAACAGATACGCAGTATTTT.

Many counts were recorded for this clonotype. The rearrangement links TRBV7-2 to TRBJ2-7; D could derive from TRBD1 or TRBD2 (5 bases each). The V end was cut by 5 bases, the J end by 0 bases, with 14 bases between. In germline, CDR1 is SGHTA, CDR2 FQGNSA. The CDR3 sequence is 15 residues long. The CDR3 loop reads CASSPDSGGSYEQYF. The CDR3 DNA reads TGTGCCAGCAGCCCTGACAGTGGGGGCTCCTACGAGCAGTACTTC.

This clonotype appeared many times. The chain carries TRBV27 and TRBJ2-1, with 7 bases that match TRBD1. There are 13 residues in the CDR3. With 6 bases clipped from V and 8 bases from J, the junction kept 7 bases outside the gene matches. Germline CDR1 and CDR2: MNHEY and SMNVEV (reference sequence). This CDR3 is CASSGTDSYEQFF. CDR3 sequence (DNA): TGTGCCAGCAGCGGGACAGATTCTTATGAGCAGTTCTTC.

There are many counts of this clonotype. The J gene is TRBJ2-7, the V gene TRBV6-2 or TRBV6-3, with D possibly matching TRBD1 (6 bases). This CDR3 spans 14 amino acids. Germline-derived CDR1 and CDR2 are MNHEY and SVGEGT. The V end was cut by 6 bases, the J end by 7 bases, with 19 bases between. CDR3 sequence reads: CASSENRVTREQYF. The CDR3 coding sequence is TGTGCCAGCAGCGAAAACAGGGTAACGAGAGAGCAGTACTTC.

In its sample, this clonotype was seen many times. This chain joins TRBV4-2 and TRBJ2-2, with 8 nucleotides matching TRBD1. Germline CDR1 LGHNA, CDR2 YNFKEQ. The V gene end was trimmed by 0 bases and the J gene end by 5 bases; junction bases not matched to a gene: 5. The CDR3 covers 16 residues. CDR3 sequence (DNA): TGTGCCAGCAGCCAAGACTCAGGGGGCCGGACCGGGGAGCTGTTTTTT. This sequence encodes CASSQDSGGRTGELFF.

There are many counts of this clonotype. V gene TRBV6-1 combines with J gene TRBJ1-2; the match to TRBD1 covers 7 bases. After removal of 5 bases from V and 7 bases from J, the junction contained 10 bases not matched to a gene. CDR1 and CDR2 (germline): MNHNS, SASEGT. The length of the CDR3 is 14 residues. Here the CDR3 DNA reads TGTGCCAGCAGTCGCAATGACAGGGTTGTTGGCTACACCTTC. Amino acid sequence: CASSRNDRVVGYTF.

The table lists this clonotype with many counts. V is TRBV7-2 and J is TRBJ1-2; maybe TRBD1 (5 bases). Trimming pared 6 bases from V and 4 bases from J, leaving 12 bases between. Looked up from germline, CDR1 is SGHTA and CDR2 is FQGNSA. This CDR3 contains 13 residues. This CDR3 reads CASSVDMSYGYTF. The CDR3 nucleotides are TGTGCCAGCAGTGTGGACATGTCCTATGGCTACACCTTC.

In this sample, this clonotype turned up many times. J is TRBJ1-1 and V is TRBV6-1; 7 bases map to TRBD1. J was trimmed by 5 bases and V by 2 bases; bases with no gene match: 20. The CDR3 length is 19 residues. Germline assignment: CDR1 MNHNS and CDR2 SASEGT. CDR3 coding DNA: TGTGCCAGCAGTGAAAAATATTGGTTTCAGACAGGGAAGGGAACTGAAGCTTTCTTT. This sequence encodes CASSEKYWFQTGKGTEAFF.

This clonotype was detected ten times or more. The chain employs TRBV6-2 or TRBV6-3 and TRBJ2-2, with 7 bases aligning to TRBD1. The junction had 10 bases not matched to a gene; V was cut back by 7 bases and J by 5 bases. This CDR3 has 15 residues. Germline lookup yields CDR1 MNHEY and CDR2 SVGEGT. The CDR3 here is CASIGAGGRTGELFF. CDR3 DNA: TGTGCCAGCATCGGGGCAGGGGGAAGGACCGGGGAGCTGTTTTTT.

The table lists this clonotype with many counts. The V gene is TRBV12-3 or TRBV12-4, the J gene TRBJ1-6; D not resolved. Trimming removed 1 base from V and 0 bases from J, with 10 bases in between. This CDR3 is 17 amino acids long. CDR3 coding DNA: TGTGCCAGCAGTTTAGGGGTCGGGAGCTCCTATAATTCACCCCTCCACTTT. Its protein is CASSLGVGSSYNSPLHF.

This clonotype has at least ten counts. This rearrangement joins TRBV7-3 to TRBJ1-1; D ambiguous. This CDR3 contains 12 residues. The V end was cut by 4 bases, the J end by 2 bases, with 5 bases between. Germline-derived CDR1 and CDR2 are SGHTA and FQGTGA. CDR3: CASSSQNTEAFF. The CDR3 region has the DNA TGTGCCAGCAGCTCACAAAACACTGAAGCTTTCTTT.

This clonotype was seen at least ten times. This rearrangement joins TRBV20-1 to TRBJ2-1; D is possibly TRBD2 (6 bases). Germline V lookup: CDR1 DFQATT, CDR2 SNEGSKA (reference sequence). The V gene lost 5 bases and the J gene lost 4 bases, with 18 bases spanning the gap. The CDR3 extends over 15 amino acids. CDR3 amino acids: CSAVHRGTTYNEQFF. CDR3 coding DNA: TGCAGTGCTGTTCATCGGGGGACCACATACAATGAGCAGTTCTTC.

This clonotype was recorded many times. The V and J genes are TRBV7-9 and TRBJ2-3; D could derive from TRBD1 or TRBD2 (5 bases each). Germline CDR1 reads SEHNR; CDR2 reads FQNEAQ (reference sequence). Trimming shortened V by 5 bases and J by 6 bases, and 12 bases separated the two germline ends. The CDR3 runs 13 residues. The DNA for the CDR3 is TGTGCCAGCAGCCTTGGGACGAGTGATACGCAGTATTTT. It encodes CASSLGTSDTQYF.

This clonotype was counted at least ten times. V is TRBV27 and J is TRBJ1-2, with D uncertain. Trimming removed 3 bases at V and 4 bases at J, with 9 bases between. Per the germline V gene, CDR1 is MNHEY and CDR2 is SMNVEV (reference sequence). The CDR3 has 13 amino acids. CDR3 amino acids: CASSFGSSYGYTF. The CDR3 DNA follows: TGTGCCAGCAGTTTTGGCAGCAGCTATGGCTACACCTTC.

The sample holds many counts of this clonotype. The V gene is TRBV7-6, the J gene TRBJ1-1; D unresolved. Germline V lookup: CDR1 SGHVS, CDR2 FNYEAQ. CDR3 length: 12 amino acids. Trimming shortened V by 5 bases and J by 6 bases, and 10 bases separated the two germline ends. CDR3 DNA sequence: TGTGCCAGCAGCAATCGACACTCTGAAGCTTTCTTT. It translates to CASSNRHSEAFF.

In this sample, this clonotype turned up many times. The chain recombines TRBV7-9 with TRBJ2-3; D ambiguous. CDR1 and CDR2 from the germline V gene are SEHNR and FQNEAQ (reference sequence). V gave up 2 bases and J gave up 10 bases, with 7 bases separating them. The CDR3 is made up of 11 amino acids. The CDR3 region is CASSLPPAQYF. The CDR3 DNA sequence: TGTGCCAGCAGCTTACCCCCCGCGCAGTATTTT.

This clonotype was counted ten times or more. This sequence joins TRBV4-1 and TRBJ1-1; 7 bases line up with TRBD1. The CDR3 loop spans 13 amino acids. Trimming took 0 bases from V and 8 from J; bases not matched to a gene: 3. Per the germline V gene, CDR1 is MGHRA and CDR2 is YSYEKL. The CDR3 protein is CASSQDRGLEAFF. The CDR3 DNA follows: TGCGCCAGCAGCCAAGATAGGGGGCTGGAAGCTTTCTTT.

This chain links TRBV20-1 with TRBJ2-3, with TRBD2 matching over 13 bases. Germline lookup yields CDR1 DFQATT and CDR2 SNEGSKA (reference sequence). J gave up 1 base and V 5 bases, and 6 bases lay outside the gene matches. The CDR3 loop spans 16 amino acids. The CDR3 loop is CSAWTGTSGGTDTQYF. The CDR3 bases are TGCAGTGCTTGGACCGGGACTAGCGGGGGCACAGATACGCAGTATTTT.

This clonotype occurred a few times. The chain links TRBV7-2 to TRBJ1-2; D possibly corresponds to TRBD1 (6 bases). CDR3 length: 14 amino acids. V lost 4 bases and J lost 8, with 17 bases in between. The germline gives CDR1 SGHTA, CDR2 FQGNSA. CDR3 amino acids: CASSSPGAAGGYTF. In DNA, the CDR3 is TGTGCCAGCAGCTCCCCGGGGGCCGCGGGGGGCTACACCTTC.

This clonotype has a count of ten or more. The gene calls are TRBV7-2 and TRBJ2-7, with TRBD2 as a possible D gene (5 bases). Germline CDR1 is SGHTA and CDR2 is FQGNSA. The CDR3 is 13 amino acids. Trimming stripped 5 bases from V and 6 bases from J, with 14 bases between. This CDR3 is CASSQAGQGEQYF. The CDR3 nucleotides are TGTGCCAGCAGCCAGGCGGGCCAAGGCGAGCAGTACTTC.